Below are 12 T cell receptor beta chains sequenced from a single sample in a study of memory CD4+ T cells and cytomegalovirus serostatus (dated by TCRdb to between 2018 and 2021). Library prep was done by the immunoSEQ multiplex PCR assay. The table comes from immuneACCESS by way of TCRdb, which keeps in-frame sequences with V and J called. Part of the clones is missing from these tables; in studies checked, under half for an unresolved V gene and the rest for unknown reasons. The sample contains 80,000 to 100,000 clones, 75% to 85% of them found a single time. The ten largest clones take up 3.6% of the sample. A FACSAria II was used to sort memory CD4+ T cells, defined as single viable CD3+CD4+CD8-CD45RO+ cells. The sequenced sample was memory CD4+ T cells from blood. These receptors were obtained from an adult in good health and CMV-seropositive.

In DNA, the CDR3 is TGTGCCAGCAGTTCCAGGACTAAGAGCTCCTACGAGCAGTACTTC. Translated, it gives CASSSRTKSSYEQYF. The chain is built from TRBV28 and TRBJ2-7; tentatively, D is TRBD2 (6 bases). Trimming removed 4 bases at V and 0 bases at J, with 13 bases between. Per the germline V gene, CDR1 is MDHEN and CDR2 is SYDVKM. This CDR3 region has 15 residues.

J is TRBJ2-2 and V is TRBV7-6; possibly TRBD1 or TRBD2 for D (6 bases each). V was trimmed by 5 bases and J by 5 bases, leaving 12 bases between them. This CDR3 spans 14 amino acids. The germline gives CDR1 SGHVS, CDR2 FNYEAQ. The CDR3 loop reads CASSPWGATGELFF. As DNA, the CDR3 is TGTGCCAGCAGCCCTTGGGGGGCAACCGGGGAGCTGTTTTTT.

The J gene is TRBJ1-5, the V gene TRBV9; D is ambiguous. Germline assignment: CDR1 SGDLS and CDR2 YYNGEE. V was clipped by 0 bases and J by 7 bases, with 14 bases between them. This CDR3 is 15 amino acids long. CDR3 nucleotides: TGTGCCAGCAGCGTAGGAGGAGGCGCGGGGCAGCCCCAGCATTTT. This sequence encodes CASSVGGGAGQPQHF.

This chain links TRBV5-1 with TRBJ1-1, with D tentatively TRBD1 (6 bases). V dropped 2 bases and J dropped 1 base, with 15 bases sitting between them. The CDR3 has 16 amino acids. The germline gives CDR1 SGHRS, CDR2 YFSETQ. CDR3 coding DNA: TGCGCCAGCAGCTTTAACAGTGGGGGCTCGAACACTGAAGCTTTCTTT. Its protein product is CASSFNSGGSNTEAFF.

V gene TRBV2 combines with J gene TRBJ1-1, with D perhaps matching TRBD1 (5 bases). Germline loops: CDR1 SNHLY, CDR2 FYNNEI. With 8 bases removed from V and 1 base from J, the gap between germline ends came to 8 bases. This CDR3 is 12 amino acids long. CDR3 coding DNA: TGTGCCAGCTCTGGACAGAACACTGAAGCTTTCTTT. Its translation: CASSGQNTEAFF.

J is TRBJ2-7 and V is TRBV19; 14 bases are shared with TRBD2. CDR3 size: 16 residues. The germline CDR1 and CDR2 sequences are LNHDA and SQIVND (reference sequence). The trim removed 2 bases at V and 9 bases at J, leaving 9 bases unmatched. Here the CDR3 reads CASSISGTSGSVRQYF. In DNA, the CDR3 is TGTGCCAGTAGTATATCCGGGACTAGCGGGAGTGTGAGGCAGTACTTC.

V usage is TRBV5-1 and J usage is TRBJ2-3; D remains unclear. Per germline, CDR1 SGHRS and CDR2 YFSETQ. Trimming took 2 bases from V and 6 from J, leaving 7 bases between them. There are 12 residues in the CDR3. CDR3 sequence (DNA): TGCGCCAGCAGCTTCAGTAGGGATACGCAGTATTTT. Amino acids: CASSFSRDTQYF.

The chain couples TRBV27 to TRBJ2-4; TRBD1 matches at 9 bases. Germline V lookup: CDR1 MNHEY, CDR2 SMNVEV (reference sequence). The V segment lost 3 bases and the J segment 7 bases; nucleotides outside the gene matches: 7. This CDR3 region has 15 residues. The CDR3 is CASSLTGGGGNIQYF. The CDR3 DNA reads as TGTGCCAGCAGTTTGACAGGGGGAGGGGGGAACATTCAGTACTTC.

CDR3 bases: TGTGCCAGCAGTTTGGGGCTCTCTGGGGCCAACGTCCTGACTTTC. It yields the protein CASSLGLSGANVLTF. The chain carries TRBV28 and TRBJ2-6; D might be TRBD1 (5 bases). CDR3 size: 15 residues. Germline-derived CDR1 and CDR2 are MDHEN and SYDVKM. Trimming cost V 3 bases and J 0 bases, with 6 bases left between them.

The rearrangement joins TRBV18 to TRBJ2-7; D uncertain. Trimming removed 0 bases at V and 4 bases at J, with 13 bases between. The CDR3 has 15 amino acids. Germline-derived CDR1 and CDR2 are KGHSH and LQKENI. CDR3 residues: CASSPPVGSLYEQYF. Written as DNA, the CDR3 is TGTGCCAGCTCACCACCGGTGGGCTCCCTGTACGAGCAGTACTTC. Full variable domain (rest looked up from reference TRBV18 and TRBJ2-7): NAGVMQNPRHLVRRRGQEARLRCSPMKGHSHVYWYRQLPEEGLKFMVYLQKENIIDESGMPKERFSAEFPKEGPSILRIQQVVRGDSAAYFCASSPPVGSLYEQYFGPGTRLTVT.

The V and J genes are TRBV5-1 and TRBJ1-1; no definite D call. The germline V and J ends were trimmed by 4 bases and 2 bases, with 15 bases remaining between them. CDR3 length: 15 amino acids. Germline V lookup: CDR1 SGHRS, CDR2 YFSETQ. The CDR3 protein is CASSLEQQSNTEAFF. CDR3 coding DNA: TGCGCCAGCAGCCTAGAACAGCAGTCAAACACTGAAGCTTTCTTT.

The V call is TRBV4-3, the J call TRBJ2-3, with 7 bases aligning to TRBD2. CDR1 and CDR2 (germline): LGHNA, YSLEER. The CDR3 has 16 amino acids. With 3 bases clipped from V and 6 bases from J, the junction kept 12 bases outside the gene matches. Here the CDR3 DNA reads TGCGCCAGCAGCCAGGGCTGGCGGGAGAAACTCGATACGCAGTATTTT. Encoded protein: CASSQGWREKLDTQYF.